The TCR beta chain described here comes from a study of T cell responses to AZD1222 COVID-19 vaccine. Study-wide findings and caveats: Reportedly, close to half of spike-specific TCRs are directed against unmutated variant regions. In a largely white British group with more females than males, clonal diversity was possibly underestimated. Repertoire samples came only from after the peak T cell response.

With regard to this clone: The antigen is unknown.

The V end was cut by 1 base, the J end by 4 bases, with 16 bases between. CDR3 length: 16 residues. In germline, CDR1 is LNHNV, CDR2 YYDKDF (reference sequence). Sequencing used immunoSEQ multiplex PCR; TCRdb keeps in-frame clones, though not all of them. The table has 200,000 to 250,000 clones, more than 85% seen once. Sequencing used peripheral blood, obtained on day 0 of MenACWY control vaccination. This rearrangement joins TRBV15 to TRBJ2-5, with TRBD2 as a possible D gene (6 bases). The source of this sequence is an adult in good health. The CDR3 nucleotides read TGTGCCACCAGCAGAGTTAGCGGCCCGGCAGGAGAGACCCAGTACTTC. This gives the protein CATSRVSGPAGETQYF.